A selection of T cell receptor beta chains follows, all from one sample in a study of OX40 agonist ivuxolimab in advanced cancers. TCRdb's table, derived via immunoSEQ multiplex PCR, lists solely in-frame clones and lacks some. The sample lists more than 40,000 clones, about nine tenths occurring once. The starting material was CD4+ or CD8+ T cells sorted from blood, obtained in a trial of the OX40 agonist ivuxolimab. These receptors were taken from an adult with an advanced solid tumor such as melanoma, head and neck, liver or kidney cancer. The CDR3 runs from the conserved cysteine through the conserved F or W. Each record gives: clone size, V gene, D gene, J gene, CDR3 DNA, CDR3 protein. D genes are given only for firm matches. Clone size, where shown, is once, few, many, or a class for clones that have expanded.

>.|TRBV5-4|TRBD1|TRBJ2-4
TGTGCCAGCAGCTTGGGCTCGGACAGGCAGTACTTC
CASSLGSDRQYF
>.|TRBV6-6|TRBD1|TRBJ2-7
TGTGCCAGCAGTTGGGACAGGACCTACGAGCAGTACTTC
CASSWDRTYEQYF
>.|TRBV7-2|TRBD1|TRBJ1-1
TGTGCCAGCAGCTTATTAGGGGGCAGTGGTGAAGCTTTCTTT
CASSLLGGSGEAFF
>.|TRBV30|.|TRBJ1-2
TGTGCCTGGAGTAAGGGCGCGGTAACCCCTGGCTACACCTTC
CAWSKGAVTPGYTF
>.|TRBV18|.|TRBJ2-7
TGTGCCAGCTCACCACCGTACGGAACCTACGAGCAGTACTTC
CASSPPYGTYEQYF
>.|TRBV11-2|.|TRBJ2-4
TGTGCCAGCAGCGCACTGTGGGGGAAAAACATTCAGTACTTC
CASSALWGKNIQYF
>.|TRBV19|TRBD1|TRBJ1-1
TGTGCCAGTATAAGGGACAGAATGAACACTGAAGCTTTCTTT
CASIRDRMNTEAFF
>.|TRBV18|.|TRBJ2-1
TGCGCCAGCTCACCCCAGGGCAGGGAGAATGAGCAGTTCTTC
CASSPQGRENEQFF
>.|TRBV5-4|.|TRBJ2-3
TGTGCCAGCAGCTCCACTTCGGACGGAGATACGCAGTATTTT
CASSSTSDGDTQYF
>.|TRBV5-8|TRBD1|TRBJ2-7
TGTGCCAGCAGCAGAGGACAGGGGGCCTACGAGCAGTACTTC
CASSRGQGAYEQYF
>.|TRBV18|.|TRBJ1-1
TGTGCCAGCTCACCTGAAAGCGGAGGGAGGACTGAAGCTTTCTTT
CASSPESGGRTEAFF
>.|TRBV19|.|TRBJ2-1
TGTGCCAGTAGTAACCCCCTCCCACAGGGCAATGAGCAGTTCTTC
CASSNPLPQGNEQFF
>.|TRBV11-2|.|TRBJ2-7
TGCGCCAGCAGCCAAGTCCGCGGGGACGAGCAGTACTTC
CASSQVRGDEQYF
>.|TRBV7-9|TRBD1|TRBJ2-1
TGTGCCAGCAGCTTAGCGGGACAGGGTTACAATGAGCAGTTCTTC
CASSLAGQGYNEQFF
>few|TRBV7-2|.|TRBJ2-7
TGTGCCAGCAGCTCCTGGGGGGCCGAGCAGTACTTC
CASSSWGAEQYF
>.|TRBV18|.|TRBJ1-4
TGTGCCAGCTCACCACGAGCGGAAACAACTAATGAAAAACTGTTTTTT
CASSPRAETTNEKLFF
>.|TRBV7-9|TRBD1|TRBJ1-2
TGTGCCAGCAGTTCAGGACAGGGAACATATGGCTACACCTTC
CASSSGQGTYGYTF
>.|TRBV28|.|TRBJ2-1
TGTGCCAGCAGTACCGAGGGAATTGGGTCCTACAATGAGCAGTTCTTC
CASSTEGIGSYNEQFF
>once|TRBV19|.|TRBJ2-2
TGTGCCAGTAGTATTGGCACCGGGGAGCTGTTTTTT
CASSIGTGELFF
>.|TRBV7-6|TRBD1|TRBJ2-6
TGTGCCAGCAGCTGGGACAGGGGTGGCTCTGGGGCCAACGTCCTGACTTTC
CASSWDRGGSGANVLTF
>once|TRBV6-4|.|TRBJ1-1
TGTGCCAGCGCCCGGGCGCAGGGAACTGAAGCTTTCTTT
CASARAQGTEAFF
>.|TRBV28|TRBD2|TRBJ2-1
TGTGCCAGCACGGCGGGAGGGATGAATGAGCAGTTCTTC
CASTAGGMNEQFF
>.|TRBV5-6|.|TRBJ2-7
TGTGCCAGCAGCCCCGGAGCGGGCGGGGCCTCCTACGAGCAGTACTTC
CASSPGAGGASYEQYF
>.|TRBV28|.|TRBJ1-2
TGTGCCAGTGTACCAGGAGGGGACTATGGCTACACCTTC
CASVPGGDYGYTF
>.|TRBV7-9|TRBD1|TRBJ1-1
TGTGCCAGCAGCTCCGGGACAGGGTACGGAACTGAAGCTTTCTTT
CASSSGTGYGTEAFF
>.|TRBV2|.|TRBJ2-1
TGTGCCAGCACCCCGAATGCTAGGAACAATGAGCAGTTCTTC
CASTPNARNNEQFF
>.|TRBV29-1|.|TRBJ1-2
TGCAGCGTTGAAAATTGGAGGGGTCGGGGCTACACCTTC
CSVENWRGRGYTF
>.|TRBV9|TRBD1|TRBJ1-4
TGTGCCAGCAGCGTAGCTACCGGCGTCCCCGGACAGGGGAGGACTAATGAAAAACTGTTTTTT
CASSVATGVPGQGRTNEKLFF
>medium-sized|TRBV9|.|TRBJ2-1
TGTGCCAGCAGCGTAGTCGTTGGCTCCTACAATGAGCAGTTCTTC
CASSVVVGSYNEQFF
>.|TRBV2|TRBD1|TRBJ2-7
TGTGCCAGCAGTGCCCAGACAGGGGTCTACGAGCAGTACTTC
CASSAQTGVYEQYF
>.|TRBV30|.|TRBJ1-1
TGTGCCTGGAGTGTTCTGACCGGGGGCGCTGAAGCTTTCTTT
CAWSVLTGGAEAFF
>.|TRBV7-9|.|TRBJ2-1
TGTGCCAGCAGCTTAGGTATCAGGCAAGGGGAGCAGTTCTTC
CASSLGIRQGEQFF
>.|TRBV15|.|TRBJ1-4
TGTGCCACCAGCAGAGATTTGACCGGCGGCGAAAAACTGTTTTTT
CATSRDLTGGEKLFF
>.|TRBV9|.|TRBJ2-5
TGTGCCAGCAGCGGCGCGGGCCAGTCGGCGGAGACCCAGTACTTC
CASSGAGQSAETQYF
>.|TRBV5-5|TRBD1|TRBJ2-1
TGTGCCAGCAGCCTGACAGGGAACAATGAGCAGTTCTTC
CASSLTGNNEQFF
>.|TRBV15|.|TRBJ2-3
TGTGCCACCAGCAGGGCCTTAGGCGAAGATACGCAGTATTTT
CATSRALGEDTQYF
>few|TRBV7-9|.|TRBJ1-5
TGTGCCAGCAGCTCCCAGGGGCGGTCGCCCCAGCATTTT
CASSSQGRSPQHF
>.|TRBV29-1|.|TRBJ2-2
TGCAGCGCTTTAGCGAACACCGGGGAGCTGTTTTTT
CSALANTGELFF
>.|TRBV13|.|TRBJ2-3
TGTGCCAGCTCCGGAGAGGTAGATACGCAGTATTTT
CASSGEVDTQYF
>.|TRBV5-3|.|TRBJ1-1
TGTGCCAGAAGCCCGGGAGACCGGGGCACTGAAGCTTTCTTT
CARSPGDRGTEAFF
>.|TRBV5-6|.|TRBJ2-5
TGTGCCAGCAGCCCTTTGGGTAGGTGGCAAGAGACCCAGTACTTC
CASSPLGRWQETQYF
>.|TRBV5-1|TRBD1|TRBJ1-1
TGCGCCAGCAGCTTGTCGGGCAGGGGGGCTGAAGCTTTCTTT
CASSLSGRGAEAFF
>.|TRBV19|.|TRBJ1-5
TGTGCCAGTAGTATACGGGGAACGCCAGGTAGCAATCAGCCCCAGCATTTT
CASSIRGTPGSNQPQHF
>.|TRBV2|.|TRBJ2-5
TGTGCCAGCAGTCAAACGAAAGAGACCCAGTACTTC
CASSQTKETQYF
>.|TRBV2|.|TRBJ2-3
TGTGCCAGCAGGATGGGGAATACGCAGTATTTT
CASRMGNTQYF
>few|TRBV10-2|.|TRBJ2-5
TGCGCCAGCAGTGAGTTTGTGGAGACCCAGTACTTC
CASSEFVETQYF
>.|TRBV14|TRBD1|TRBJ1-6
TGTGCCAGCAGCCGCGGGACAGGGGGCTATTCCTATAATTCACCCCTCCACTTT
CASSRGTGGYSYNSPLHF
>.|TRBV19|.|TRBJ2-3
TGTGCCAGTAGTCCTACCCGGGACGGGCACGCAGATACGCAGTATTTT
CASSPTRDGHADTQYF
>.|TRBV10-3|.|TRBJ1-2
TGTGCCATCAGCTTCAGGGCGGATGGCTACACCTTC
CAISFRADGYTF
>.|TRBV2|TRBD2|TRBJ2-3
TGTGCCAGCAGTGGAGCGGGGGTTGGTACAGATACGCAGTATTTT
CASSGAGVGTDTQYF
>.|TRBV11-2|.|TRBJ1-4
TGTGCCAGCAGTGGTAGGGTGGATGAAAAACTGTTTTTT
CASSGRVDEKLFF
>.|TRBV27|.|TRBJ1-1
TGTGCCAGCAGTTTTAGACCCCTGTGGACTGAAGCTTTCTTT
CASSFRPLWTEAFF
>.|TRBV4-3|TRBD2|TRBJ2-3
TGCGCCAGCAGCCAAGGCCTACTAGCGGGGGGGCTGAATACGCAGTATTTT
CASSQGLLAGGLNTQYF
>.|TRBV6-6|TRBD1|TRBJ2-2
TGTGCCAGCAGTTACTCGACAGGGGGCACCGGGGAGCTGTTTTTT
CASSYSTGGTGELFF
>.|TRBV5-1|TRBD2|TRBJ2-1
TGCGCCAGCAGCTGGAGAGGGGAGGGCAATGAGCAGTTCTTC
CASSWRGEGNEQFF
>.|TRBV28|TRBD2|TRBJ2-1
TGTGCCAGCAGAGCCTCCGGGACTAGCGGGAGACATGAGCAGTTCTTC
CASRASGTSGRHEQFF
>.|TRBV30|.|TRBJ1-2
TGTGCCTGGAGTGTACTCCGGCGGGGTGGAGGTGGCTACACCTTC
CAWSVLRRGGGGYTF